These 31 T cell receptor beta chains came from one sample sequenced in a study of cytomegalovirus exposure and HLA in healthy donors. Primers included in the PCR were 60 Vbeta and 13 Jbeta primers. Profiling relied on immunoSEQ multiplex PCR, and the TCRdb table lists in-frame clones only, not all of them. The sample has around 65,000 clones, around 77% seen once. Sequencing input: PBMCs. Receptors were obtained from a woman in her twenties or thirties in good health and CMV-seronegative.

The CDR3 sequence: CASSGEKLFF. CDR3 DNA sequence: TGTGCCAGTAGCGGTGAAAAACTGTTTTTT. The rearrangement uses TRBV19 and TRBJ1-4; no firm D call. CDR1 and CDR2 (germline): LNHDA, SQIVND (reference sequence). The CDR3 runs 10 residues. Trimming cost V 6 bases and J 7 bases, with 3 bases left between them.

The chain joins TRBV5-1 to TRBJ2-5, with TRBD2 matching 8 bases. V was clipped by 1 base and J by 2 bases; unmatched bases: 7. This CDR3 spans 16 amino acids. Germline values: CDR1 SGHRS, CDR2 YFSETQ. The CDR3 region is CASSLWTAGGQETQYF. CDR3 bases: TGCGCCAGCAGCTTGTGGACGGCGGGGGGACAAGAGACCCAGTACTTC.

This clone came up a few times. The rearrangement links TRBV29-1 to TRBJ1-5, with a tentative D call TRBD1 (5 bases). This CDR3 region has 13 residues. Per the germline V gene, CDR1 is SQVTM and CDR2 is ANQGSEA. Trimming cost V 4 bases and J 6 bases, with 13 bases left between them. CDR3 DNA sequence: TGCAGCGTTGTGGAGGTGGGGGGTCAGCCCCAGCATTTT. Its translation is CSVVEVGGQPQHF.

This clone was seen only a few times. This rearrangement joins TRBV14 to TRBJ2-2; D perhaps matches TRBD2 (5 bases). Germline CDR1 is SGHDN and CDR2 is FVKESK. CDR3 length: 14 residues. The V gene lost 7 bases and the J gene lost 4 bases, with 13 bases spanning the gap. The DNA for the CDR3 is TGTGCCAGCAACCTAAGAGGGAGCACCGGGGAGCTGTTTTTT. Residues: CASNLRGSTGELFF.

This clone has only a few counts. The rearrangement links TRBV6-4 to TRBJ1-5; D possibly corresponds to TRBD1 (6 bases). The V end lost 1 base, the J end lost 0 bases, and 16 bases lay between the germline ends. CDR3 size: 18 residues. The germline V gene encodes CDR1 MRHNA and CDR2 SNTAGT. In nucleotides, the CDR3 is TGTGCCAGCAGTGACTTCCCAGGACAGATCTATAGCAATCAGCCCCAGCATTTT. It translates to CASSDFPGQIYSNQPQHF.

CDR3 DNA sequence: TGTGCCACCTCGGGTGTGCGTCAGCCCCAGCATTTT. Its translation is CATSGVRQPQHF. The gene calls are TRBV15 and TRBJ1-5; D unresolved. Between the trimmed V and J ends, which lost 8 bases and 6 bases, there was a span of 11 bases. Germline V lookup: CDR1 LNHNV, CDR2 YYDKDF (reference sequence). The CDR3 consists of 12 residues.

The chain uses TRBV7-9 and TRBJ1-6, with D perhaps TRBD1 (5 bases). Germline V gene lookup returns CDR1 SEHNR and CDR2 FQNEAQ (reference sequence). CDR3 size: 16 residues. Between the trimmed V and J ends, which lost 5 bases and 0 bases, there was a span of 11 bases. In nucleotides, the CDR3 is TGTGCCAGCAGCCGCCAGGGAAACTCCTATAATTCACCCCTCCACTTT. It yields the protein CASSRQGNSYNSPLHF.

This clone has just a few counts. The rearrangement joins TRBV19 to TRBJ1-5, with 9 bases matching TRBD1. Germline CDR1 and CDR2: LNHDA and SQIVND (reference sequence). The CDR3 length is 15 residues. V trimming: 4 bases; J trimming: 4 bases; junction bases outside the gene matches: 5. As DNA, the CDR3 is TGTGCCAGTAGTACGGGACAGGGAGTGAATCAGCCCCAGCATTTT. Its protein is CASSTGQGVNQPQHF.

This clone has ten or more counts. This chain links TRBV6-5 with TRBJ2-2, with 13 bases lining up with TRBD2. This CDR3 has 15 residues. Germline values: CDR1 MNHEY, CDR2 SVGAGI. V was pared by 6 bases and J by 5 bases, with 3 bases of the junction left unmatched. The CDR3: CASSLLAGGTGELFF. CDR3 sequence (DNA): TGTGCCAGCAGCCTACTAGCGGGGGGGACCGGGGAGCTGTTTTTT.

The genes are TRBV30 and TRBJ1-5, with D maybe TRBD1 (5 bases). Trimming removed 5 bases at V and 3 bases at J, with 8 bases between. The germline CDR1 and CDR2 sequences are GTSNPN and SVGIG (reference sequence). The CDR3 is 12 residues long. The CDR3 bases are TGTGCCTGGGGGGACTCCAATCAGCCCCAGCATTTT. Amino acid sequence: CAWGDSNQPQHF.

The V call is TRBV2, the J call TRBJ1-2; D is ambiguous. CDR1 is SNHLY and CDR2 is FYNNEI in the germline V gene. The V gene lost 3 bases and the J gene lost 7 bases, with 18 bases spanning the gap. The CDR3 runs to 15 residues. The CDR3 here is CASSERGSGFSGYTF. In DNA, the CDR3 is TGTGCCAGCAGTGAGCGGGGATCGGGCTTTTCTGGCTACACCTTC.

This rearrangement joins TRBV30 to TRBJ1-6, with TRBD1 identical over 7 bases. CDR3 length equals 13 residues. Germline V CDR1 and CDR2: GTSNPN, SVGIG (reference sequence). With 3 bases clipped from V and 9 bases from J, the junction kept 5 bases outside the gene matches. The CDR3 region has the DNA TGTGCCTGGAGAGGACAGGCCGGTTCACCCCTCCACTTT. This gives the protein CAWRGQAGSPLHF.

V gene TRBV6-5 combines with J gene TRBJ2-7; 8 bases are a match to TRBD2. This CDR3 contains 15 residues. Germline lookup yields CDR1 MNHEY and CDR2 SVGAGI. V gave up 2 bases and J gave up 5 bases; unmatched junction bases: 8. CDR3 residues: CASSYVAGGNHEQYF. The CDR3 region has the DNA TGTGCCAGCAGTTACGTTGCGGGAGGAAACCACGAGCAGTACTTC.

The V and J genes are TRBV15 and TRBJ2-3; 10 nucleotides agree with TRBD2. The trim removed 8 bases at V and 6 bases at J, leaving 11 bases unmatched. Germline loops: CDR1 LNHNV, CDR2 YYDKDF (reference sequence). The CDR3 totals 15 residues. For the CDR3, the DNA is TGTGCCACCTCCAGGGGGCTAGCGGGAGCGGATACGCAGTATTTT. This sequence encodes CATSRGLAGADTQYF.

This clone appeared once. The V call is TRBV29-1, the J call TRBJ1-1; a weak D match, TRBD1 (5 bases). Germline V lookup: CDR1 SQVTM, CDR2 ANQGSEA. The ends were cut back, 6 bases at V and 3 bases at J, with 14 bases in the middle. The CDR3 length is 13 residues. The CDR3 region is CSVKQVLDTEAFF. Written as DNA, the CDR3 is TGCAGCGTAAAACAGGTATTGGACACTGAAGCTTTCTTT.

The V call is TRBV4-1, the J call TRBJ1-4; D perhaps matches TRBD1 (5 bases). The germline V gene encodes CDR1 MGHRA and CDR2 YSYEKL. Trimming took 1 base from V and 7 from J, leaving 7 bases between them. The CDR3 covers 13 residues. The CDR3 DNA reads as TGCGCCAGCAGCCAAGGCCAGGGTGAAAAACTGTTTTTT. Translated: CASSQGQGEKLFF.

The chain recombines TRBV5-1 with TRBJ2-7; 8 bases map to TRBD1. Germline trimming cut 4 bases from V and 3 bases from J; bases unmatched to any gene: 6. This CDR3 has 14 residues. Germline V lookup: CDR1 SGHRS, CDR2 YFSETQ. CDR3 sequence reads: CASSPGTGLYEQYF. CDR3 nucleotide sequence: TGCGCCAGCAGCCCCGGGACAGGACTCTACGAGCAGTACTTC.

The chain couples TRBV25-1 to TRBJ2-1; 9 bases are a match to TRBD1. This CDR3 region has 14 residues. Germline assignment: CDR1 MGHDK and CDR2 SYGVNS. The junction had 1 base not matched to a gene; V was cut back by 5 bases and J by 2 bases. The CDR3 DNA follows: TGTGCCAGCAGTCGGACAGGGGCCTACAATGAGCAGTTCTTC. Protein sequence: CASSRTGAYNEQFF.

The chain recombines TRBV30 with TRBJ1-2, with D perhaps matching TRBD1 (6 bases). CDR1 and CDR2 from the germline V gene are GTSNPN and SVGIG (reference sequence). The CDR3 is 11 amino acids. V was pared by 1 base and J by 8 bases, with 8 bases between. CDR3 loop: CAWSGTGGYTF. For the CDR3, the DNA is TGTGCCTGGAGTGGAACAGGGGGCTACACCTTC.

The CDR3: CSVASDGEAYNEQFF. In DNA, the CDR3 is TGCAGCGTCGCATCGGACGGGGAGGCCTACAATGAGCAGTTCTTC. The chain carries TRBV29-1 and TRBJ2-1; D perhaps matches TRBD2 (6 bases). CDR3 length equals 15 residues. V lost 6 bases and J lost 2, with 17 bases in between. Germline CDR1 SQVTM, CDR2 ANQGSEA.

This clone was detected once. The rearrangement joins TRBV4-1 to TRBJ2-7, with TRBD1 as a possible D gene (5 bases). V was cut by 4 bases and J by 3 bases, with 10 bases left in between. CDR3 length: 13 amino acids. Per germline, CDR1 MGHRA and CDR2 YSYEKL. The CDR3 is CASSLGLNYEQYF. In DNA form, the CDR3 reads TGCGCCAGCAGCCTGGGGCTCAACTACGAGCAGTACTTC.

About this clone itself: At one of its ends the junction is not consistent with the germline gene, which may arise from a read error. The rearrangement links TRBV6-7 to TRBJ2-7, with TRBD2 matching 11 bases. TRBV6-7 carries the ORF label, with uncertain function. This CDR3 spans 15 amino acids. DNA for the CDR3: TGTGCCAGCAGTGACTCACTAGCGGGAGTCCACGAGCAGTACTTC. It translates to CASSDSLAGVHEQYF.

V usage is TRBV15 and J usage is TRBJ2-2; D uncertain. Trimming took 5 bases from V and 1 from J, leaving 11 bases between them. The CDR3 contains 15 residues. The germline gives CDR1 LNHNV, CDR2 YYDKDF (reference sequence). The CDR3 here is CATSLERGNTGELFF. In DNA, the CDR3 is TGTGCCACCAGCTTAGAGAGAGGGAACACCGGGGAGCTGTTTTTT.

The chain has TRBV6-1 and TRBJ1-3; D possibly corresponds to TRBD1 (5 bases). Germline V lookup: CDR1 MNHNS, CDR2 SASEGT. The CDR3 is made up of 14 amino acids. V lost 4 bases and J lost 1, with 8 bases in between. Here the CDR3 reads CASSAQVSGNTIYF. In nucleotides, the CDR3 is TGTGCCAGCAGTGCACAGGTATCTGGAAACACCATATATTTT.

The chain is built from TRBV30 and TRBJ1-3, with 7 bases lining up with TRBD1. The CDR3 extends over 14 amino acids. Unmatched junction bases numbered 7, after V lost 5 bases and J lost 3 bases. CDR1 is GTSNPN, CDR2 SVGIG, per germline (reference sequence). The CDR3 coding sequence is TGTGCCTGGGCCCGGGACAGTTTTGGAAACACCATATATTTT. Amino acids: CAWARDSFGNTIYF.

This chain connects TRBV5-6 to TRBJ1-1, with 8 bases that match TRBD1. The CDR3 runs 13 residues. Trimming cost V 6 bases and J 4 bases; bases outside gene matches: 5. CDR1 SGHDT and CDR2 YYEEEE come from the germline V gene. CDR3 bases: TGTGCCAGCAAAAATACAGGGGGCACTGAAGCTTTCTTT. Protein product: CASKNTGGTEAFF.

As DNA, the CDR3 is TGTGCCAGTAGTCTCCGGGACAGCCTCTATGGCTACACCTTC. It yields the protein CASSLRDSLYGYTF. The chain is built from TRBV19 and TRBJ1-2, with 7 bases fitting TRBD1. Germline CDR1 is LNHDA and CDR2 is SQIVND (reference sequence). Trimming removed 5 bases from V and 4 bases from J; junction bases left unmatched: 7. This CDR3 spans 14 amino acids.

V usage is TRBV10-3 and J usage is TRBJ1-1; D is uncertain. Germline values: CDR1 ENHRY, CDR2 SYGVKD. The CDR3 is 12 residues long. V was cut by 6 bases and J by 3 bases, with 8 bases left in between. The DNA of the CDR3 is TGTGCCATCAGCGGCGGAGACACTGAAGCTTTCTTT. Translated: CAISGGDTEAFF.

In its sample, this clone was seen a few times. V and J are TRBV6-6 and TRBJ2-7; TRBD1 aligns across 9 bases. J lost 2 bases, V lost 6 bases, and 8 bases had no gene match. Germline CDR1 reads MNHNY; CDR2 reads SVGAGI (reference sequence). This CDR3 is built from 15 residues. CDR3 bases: TGTGCCAGCAGAGATCCGGGACAGGGAACCTACGAGCAGTACTTC. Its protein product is CASRDPGQGTYEQYF.

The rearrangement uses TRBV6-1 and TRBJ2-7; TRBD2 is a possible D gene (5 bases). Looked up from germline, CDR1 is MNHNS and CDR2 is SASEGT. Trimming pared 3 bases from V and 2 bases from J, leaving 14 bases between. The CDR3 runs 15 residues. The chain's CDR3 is CASSDEGRVTYEQYF. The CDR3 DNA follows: TGTGCCAGCAGTGACGAAGGGCGGGTGACCTACGAGCAGTACTTC.

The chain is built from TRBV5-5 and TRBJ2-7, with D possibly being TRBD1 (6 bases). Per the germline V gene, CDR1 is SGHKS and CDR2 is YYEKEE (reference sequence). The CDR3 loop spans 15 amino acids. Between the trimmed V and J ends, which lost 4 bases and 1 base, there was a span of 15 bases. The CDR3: CASSSRDTESYEQYF. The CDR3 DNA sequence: TGTGCCAGCAGCAGCCGGGACACCGAATCCTACGAGCAGTACTTC.